This entry is about one T cell receptor beta chain. The entry originates in a study of blood T cell repertoires in COVID-19. Looking at the study overall: Samples representing acute and convalescent COVID-19 were sourced from the United States, Italy and Spain. PBMCs, B-cell-depleted T cells, or T cells provided the cDNA or gDNA that made up the material.

How the authors handled the data: For nucleated cells, counts were estimated from reference gene primer amplification. The method was immunoSEQ multiplex PCR; TCRdb's version includes in-frame clones alone and lacks a portion of them. That table gives V, J and clone size, and the DNA gave D and trimming. The profile shows 70,000 to 85,000 clones, approximately 82% of them singletons. Germline lookup yields CDR1 LGHDT and CDR2 YNNKEL (reference sequence). The CDR3 is 15 residues long. Deletions cut 0 bases from V and 2 bases from J, with 10 bases between. The chain carries TRBV3-1 (or the pseudogene TRBV3-2) and TRBJ1-2, with D unclear. Sequenced input: peripheral blood. The clonotype originates from a human donor in a cohort sampled during active COVID-19. The CDR3 here is CASSQDWTGNYGYTF. CDR3 in DNA: TGTGCCAGCAGCCAAGACTGGACTGGGAACTATGGCTACACCTTC.